This paragraph reports one TCR beta chain. This sample was taken from a study of cytomegalovirus exposure and HLA in healthy donors. The PCR made use of 60 Vbeta and 13 Jbeta primers. Data came from immunoSEQ multiplex PCR; TCRdb stores just in-frame clones and leaves some out. Found here are fewer than 40,000 clones, about three fifths of them singletons; the top ten hold about 20%. Trimming shortened V by 0 bases and J by 3 bases, and 11 bases separated the two germline ends. Germline values: CDR1 LNHNV, CDR2 YYDKDF (reference sequence). This CDR3 comprises 15 residues. The rearrangement uses TRBV15 and TRBJ2-5; no reliable D call. Sequencing was carried out using PBMCs. The receptor was isolated from a man aged 45-65 years in good health and CMV-seropositive. CDR3 amino acids: CATSRDMTFKETQYF. The CDR3 coding sequence is TGTGCCACCAGCAGAGATATGACTTTCAAAGAGACCCAGTACTTC.